This T cell receptor (beta chain) was identified during a study of control samples from healthy donors and cancer patients (dated by TCRdb to the early 2020s). A word on this clone: Its cognate antigen has yet to be identified. No base quality information exists; no much larger clone differs at one position.

The CDR3 covers 13 residues, taking in both the cysteine and the phenylalanine. The sequence is cut down to CDR3 DNA, 39 bases in frame from base 1. The V end loses 3 bases and the J end loses 1 base, and a stretch of 6 bases separates them. CDR1 and CDR2 are read off the germline V gene (reference sequence) as SEHNR and FQNEAQ. Libraries came from the immunoSEQ multiplex PCR assay. The clones in this table, taken by TCRdb from immuneACCESS, are in-frame only. Not every clone is retained; where verified, under half of the shortfall comes from an unresolved V gene, and the cause of the rest is unknown. Within this sample are 100,000 to 150,000 clones, with roughly nine tenths of them counted one time only. The ten largest make up about 7.9% of the sample.

The chain employs TRBV7-9 and TRBJ1-1; there is no confident call for the D gene. The TCR sequence derives from a man aged 45-65 years with head and neck cancer. The sequenced material came from PBMCs. This receptor carries the CDR3 CASSLTGNTEAFF. The base sequence is TGTGCCAGCAGCTTGACGGGGAACACTGAAGCTTTCTTT.